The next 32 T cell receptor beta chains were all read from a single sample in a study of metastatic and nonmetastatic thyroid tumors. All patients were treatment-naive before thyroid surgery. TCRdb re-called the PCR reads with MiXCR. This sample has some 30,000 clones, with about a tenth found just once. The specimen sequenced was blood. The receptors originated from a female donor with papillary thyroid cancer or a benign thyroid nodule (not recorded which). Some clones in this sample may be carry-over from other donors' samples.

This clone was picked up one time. CDR3 residues: CSASPPPEGYEQYF. Written as DNA, the CDR3 is TGCAGTGCTAGCCCCCCACCCGAAGGGTACGAGCAGTACTTC. The chain joins TRBV20-1 to TRBJ2-7; D gene ambiguous. The CDR3 totals 14 residues. The germline gives CDR1 DFQATT, CDR2 SNEGSKA (reference sequence). V was pared by 3 bases and J by 4 bases, with 16 bases between.

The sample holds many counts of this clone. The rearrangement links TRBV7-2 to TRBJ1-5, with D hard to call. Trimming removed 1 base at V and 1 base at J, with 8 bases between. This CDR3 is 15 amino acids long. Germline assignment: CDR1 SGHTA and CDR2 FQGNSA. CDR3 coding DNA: TGTGCCAGCAGCTTAGTAACAGAAAGCAATCAGCCCCAGCATTTT. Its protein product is CASSLVTESNQPQHF.

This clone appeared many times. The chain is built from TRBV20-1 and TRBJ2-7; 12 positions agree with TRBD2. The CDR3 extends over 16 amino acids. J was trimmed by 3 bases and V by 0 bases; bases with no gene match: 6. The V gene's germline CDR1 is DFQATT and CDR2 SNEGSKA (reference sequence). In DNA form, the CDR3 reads TGCAGTGCTAGAGATCACCTAGCGGGAGGGATCTACGAGCAGTACTTC. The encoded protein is CSARDHLAGGIYEQYF.

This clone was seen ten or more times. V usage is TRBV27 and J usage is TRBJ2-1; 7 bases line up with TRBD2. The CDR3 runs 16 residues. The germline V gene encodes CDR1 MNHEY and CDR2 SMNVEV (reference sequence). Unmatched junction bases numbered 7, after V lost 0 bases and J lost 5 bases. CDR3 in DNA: TGTGCCAGCAGTTTATCGGCCAGCGGGGCTCACAATGAGCAGTTCTTC. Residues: CASSLSASGAHNEQFF.

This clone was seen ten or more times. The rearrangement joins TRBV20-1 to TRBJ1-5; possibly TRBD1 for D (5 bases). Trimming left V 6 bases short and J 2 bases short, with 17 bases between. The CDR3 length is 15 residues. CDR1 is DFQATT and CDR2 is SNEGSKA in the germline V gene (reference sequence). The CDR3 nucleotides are TGCAGTGCAACCCGGGACTCTGGAGGCAATCAGCCCCAGCATTTT. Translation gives CSATRDSGGNQPQHF.

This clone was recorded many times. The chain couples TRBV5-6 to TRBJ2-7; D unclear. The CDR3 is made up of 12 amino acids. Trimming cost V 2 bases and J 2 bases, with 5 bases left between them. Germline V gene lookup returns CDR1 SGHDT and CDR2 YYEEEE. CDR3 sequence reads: CASSFRAYEQYF. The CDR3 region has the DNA TGTGCCAGCAGCTTTCGAGCCTACGAGCAGTACTTC.

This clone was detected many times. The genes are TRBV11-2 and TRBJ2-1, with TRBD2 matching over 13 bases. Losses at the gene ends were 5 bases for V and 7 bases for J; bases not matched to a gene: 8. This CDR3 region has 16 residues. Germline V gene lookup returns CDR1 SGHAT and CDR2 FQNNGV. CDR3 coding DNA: TGTGCCAGCAGCCTAAGGACTAGCGGGAGTTCGAATGAGCAGTTCTTC. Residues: CASSLRTSGSSNEQFF.

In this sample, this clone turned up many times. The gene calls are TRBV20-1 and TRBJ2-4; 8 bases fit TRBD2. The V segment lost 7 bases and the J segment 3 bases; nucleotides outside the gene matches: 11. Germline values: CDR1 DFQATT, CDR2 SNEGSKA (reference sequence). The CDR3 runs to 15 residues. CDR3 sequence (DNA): TGCAGTGTGTCCCGAGCGGGAGTTGGCAAAAACATTCAGTACTTC. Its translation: CSVSRAGVGKNIQYF.

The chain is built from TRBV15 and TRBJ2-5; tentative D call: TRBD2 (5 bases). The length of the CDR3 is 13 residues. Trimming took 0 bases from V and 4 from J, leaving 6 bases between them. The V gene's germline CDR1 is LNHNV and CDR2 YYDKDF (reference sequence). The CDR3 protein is CATSRDEGETQYF. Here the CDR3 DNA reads TGTGCCACCAGCAGAGATGAGGGAGAGACCCAGTACTTC.

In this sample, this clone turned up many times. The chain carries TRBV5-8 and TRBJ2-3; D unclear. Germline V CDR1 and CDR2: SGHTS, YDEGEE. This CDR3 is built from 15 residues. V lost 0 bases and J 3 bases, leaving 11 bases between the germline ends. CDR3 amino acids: CASSLEAPRTDTQYF. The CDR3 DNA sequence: TGTGCCAGCAGCTTGGAGGCCCCGAGAACAGATACGCAGTATTTT.

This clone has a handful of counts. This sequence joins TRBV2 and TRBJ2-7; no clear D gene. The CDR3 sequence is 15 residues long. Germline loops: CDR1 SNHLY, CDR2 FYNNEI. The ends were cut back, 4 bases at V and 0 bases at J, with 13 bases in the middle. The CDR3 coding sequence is TGTGCCAGCAGTGCTTCGAGCGCAAGCTCCTACGAGCAGTACTTC. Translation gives CASSASSASSYEQYF.

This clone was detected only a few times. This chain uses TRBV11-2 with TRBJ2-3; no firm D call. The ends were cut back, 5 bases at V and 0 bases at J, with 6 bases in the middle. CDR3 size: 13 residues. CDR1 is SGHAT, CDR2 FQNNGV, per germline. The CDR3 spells CASSDGSTDTQYF. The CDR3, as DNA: TGTGCCAGCAGCGATGGGAGCACAGATACGCAGTATTTT.

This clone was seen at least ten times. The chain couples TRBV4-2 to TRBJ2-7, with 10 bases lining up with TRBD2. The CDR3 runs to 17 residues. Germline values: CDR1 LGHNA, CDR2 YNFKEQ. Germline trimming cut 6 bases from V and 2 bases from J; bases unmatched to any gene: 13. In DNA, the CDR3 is TGTGCCAGCAGACAGGAACCCCGACTAGCGGGCCCCTACGAGCAGTACTTC. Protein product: CASRQEPRLAGPYEQYF.

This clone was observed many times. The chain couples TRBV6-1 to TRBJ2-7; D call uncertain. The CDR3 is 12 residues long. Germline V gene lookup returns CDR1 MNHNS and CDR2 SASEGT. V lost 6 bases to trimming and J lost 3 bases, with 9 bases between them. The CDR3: CASRGEFYEQYF. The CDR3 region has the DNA TGTGCCAGCAGGGGTGAGTTCTACGAGCAGTACTTC.

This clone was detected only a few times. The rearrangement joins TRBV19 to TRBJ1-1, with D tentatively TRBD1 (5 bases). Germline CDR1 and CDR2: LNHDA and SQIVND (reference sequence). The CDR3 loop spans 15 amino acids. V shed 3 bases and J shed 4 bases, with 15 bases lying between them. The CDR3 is CASSIWGDVSTEAFF. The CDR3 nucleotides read TGTGCCAGTAGTATTTGGGGGGATGTTAGCACTGAAGCTTTCTTT.

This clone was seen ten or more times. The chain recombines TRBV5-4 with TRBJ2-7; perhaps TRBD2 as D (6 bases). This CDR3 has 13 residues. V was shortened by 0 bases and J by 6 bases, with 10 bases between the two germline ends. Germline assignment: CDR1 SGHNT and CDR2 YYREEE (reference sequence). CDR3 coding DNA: TGTGCCAGCAGCTTGGAGGTGGGAGGCGAGCAGTACTTC. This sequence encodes CASSLEVGGEQYF.

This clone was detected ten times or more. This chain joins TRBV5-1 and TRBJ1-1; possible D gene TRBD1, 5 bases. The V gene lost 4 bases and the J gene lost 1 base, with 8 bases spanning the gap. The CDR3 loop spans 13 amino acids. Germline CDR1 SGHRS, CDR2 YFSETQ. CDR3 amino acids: CASSGTANTEAFF. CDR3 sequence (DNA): TGCGCCAGCAGCGGGACGGCGAACACTGAAGCTTTCTTT.

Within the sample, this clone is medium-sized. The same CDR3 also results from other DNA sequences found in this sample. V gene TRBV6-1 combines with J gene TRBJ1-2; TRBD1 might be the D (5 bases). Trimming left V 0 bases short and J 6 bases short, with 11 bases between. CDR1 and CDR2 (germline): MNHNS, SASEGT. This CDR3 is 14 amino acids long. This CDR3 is CASSEAGGGDGYTF. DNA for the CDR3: TGTGCCAGCAGTGAAGCTGGGGGGGGGGATGGCTACACCTTC.

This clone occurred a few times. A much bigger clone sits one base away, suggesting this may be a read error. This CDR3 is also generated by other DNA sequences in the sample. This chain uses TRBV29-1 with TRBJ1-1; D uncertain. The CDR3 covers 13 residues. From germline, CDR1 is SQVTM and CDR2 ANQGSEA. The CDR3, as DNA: TGCAGCGTTGAACAGATCGAGAACACTGAAGCCTTCTTT. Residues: CSVEQIENTEAFF.

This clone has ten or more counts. The CDR3 loop is CASSPSRDRVATQYF. The CDR3 nucleotides are TGTGCCAGCTCACCGTCCCGGGACAGGGTAGCCACGCAGTATTTT. The chain joins TRBV18 to TRBJ2-3, with TRBD1 identical over 9 bases. Germline CDR1 reads KGHSH; CDR2 reads LQKENI. V gave up 3 bases and J gave up 9 bases; unmatched junction bases: 10. The length of the CDR3 is 15 residues.

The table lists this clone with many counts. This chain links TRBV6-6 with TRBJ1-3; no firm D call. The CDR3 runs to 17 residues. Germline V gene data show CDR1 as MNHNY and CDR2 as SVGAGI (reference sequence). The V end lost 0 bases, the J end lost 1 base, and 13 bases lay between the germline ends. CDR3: CASSYSTPGQSGNTIYF. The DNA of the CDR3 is TGTGCCAGCAGTTACTCAACCCCAGGCCAATCTGGAAACACCATATATTTT.

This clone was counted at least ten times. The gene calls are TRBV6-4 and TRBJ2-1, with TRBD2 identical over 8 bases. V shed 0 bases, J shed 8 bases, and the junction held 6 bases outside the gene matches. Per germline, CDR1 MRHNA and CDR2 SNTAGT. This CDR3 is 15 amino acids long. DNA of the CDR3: TGTGCCAGCAGTGACTCTTCGGGAGGGGGGGATGAGCAGTTCTTC. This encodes CASSDSSGGGDEQFF.

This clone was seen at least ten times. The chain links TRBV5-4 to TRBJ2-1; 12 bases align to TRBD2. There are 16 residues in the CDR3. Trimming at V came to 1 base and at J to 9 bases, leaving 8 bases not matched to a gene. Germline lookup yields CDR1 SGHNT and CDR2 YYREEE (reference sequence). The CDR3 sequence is CASSLRLAGGPSEQFF. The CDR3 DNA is TGTGCCAGCAGCTTGCGCCTAGCGGGAGGGCCCAGTGAGCAGTTCTTC.

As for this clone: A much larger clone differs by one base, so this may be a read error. The CDR3 DNA follows: TGTGCCAGCGGCTTACAAGGCTACGTCCTGACTTTC. This encodes CASGLQGYVLTF. The chain is built from TRBV11-2 and TRBJ2-6; D uncertain. CDR1 SGHAT and CDR2 FQNNGV come from the germline V gene. CDR3 length: 12 amino acids.

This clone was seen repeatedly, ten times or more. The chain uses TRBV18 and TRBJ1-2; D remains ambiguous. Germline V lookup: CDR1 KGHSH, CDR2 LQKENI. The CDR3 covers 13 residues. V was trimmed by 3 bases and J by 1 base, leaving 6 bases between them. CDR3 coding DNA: TGTGCCAGCTCACCGACGGATAACTATGGCTACACCTTC. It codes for CASSPTDNYGYTF.

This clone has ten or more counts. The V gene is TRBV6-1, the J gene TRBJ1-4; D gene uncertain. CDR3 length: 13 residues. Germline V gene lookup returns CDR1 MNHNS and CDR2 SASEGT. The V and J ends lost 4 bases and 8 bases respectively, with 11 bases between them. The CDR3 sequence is CASSASGKEKLFF. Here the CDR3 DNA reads TGTGCCAGCAGTGCCAGTGGGAAAGAAAAACTGTTTTTT.

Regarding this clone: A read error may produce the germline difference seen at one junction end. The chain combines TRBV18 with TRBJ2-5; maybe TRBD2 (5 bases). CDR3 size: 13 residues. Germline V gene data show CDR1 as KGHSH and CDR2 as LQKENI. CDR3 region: CASSPPGWETQCF. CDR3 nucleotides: TGTGCCAGCTCACCACCGGGGTGGGAGACCCAGTGCTTC.

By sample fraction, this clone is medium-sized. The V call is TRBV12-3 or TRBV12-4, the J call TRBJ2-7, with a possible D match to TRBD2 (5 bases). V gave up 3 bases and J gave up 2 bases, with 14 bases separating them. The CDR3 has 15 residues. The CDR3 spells CASSLRRPAAYEQYF. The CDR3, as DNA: TGTGCCAGCAGTTTGAGGAGGCCCGCCGCCTACGAGCAGTACTTC.

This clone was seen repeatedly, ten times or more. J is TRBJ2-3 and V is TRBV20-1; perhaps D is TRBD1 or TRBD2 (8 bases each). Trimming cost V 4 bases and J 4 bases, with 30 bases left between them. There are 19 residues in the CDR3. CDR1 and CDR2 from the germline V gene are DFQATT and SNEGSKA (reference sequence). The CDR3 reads CSATRTGSWREDGADTQYF. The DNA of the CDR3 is TGCAGTGCTACCCGGACAGGGAGCTGGCGGGAGGATGGTGCAGATACGCAGTATTTT.

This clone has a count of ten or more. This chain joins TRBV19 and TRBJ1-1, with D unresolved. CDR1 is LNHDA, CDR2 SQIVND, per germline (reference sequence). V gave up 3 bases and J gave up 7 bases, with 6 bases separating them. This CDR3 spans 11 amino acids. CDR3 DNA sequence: TGTGCCAGTAGTATCCGAAGTGAAGCTTTCTTT. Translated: CASSIRSEAFF.

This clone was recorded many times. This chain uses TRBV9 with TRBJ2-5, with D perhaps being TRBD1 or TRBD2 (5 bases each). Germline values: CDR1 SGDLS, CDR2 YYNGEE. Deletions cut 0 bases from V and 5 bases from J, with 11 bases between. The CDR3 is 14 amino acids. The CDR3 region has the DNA TGTGCCAGCAGCGTAGAGGACGGGACGGAGACCCAGTACTTC. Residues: CASSVEDGTETQYF.

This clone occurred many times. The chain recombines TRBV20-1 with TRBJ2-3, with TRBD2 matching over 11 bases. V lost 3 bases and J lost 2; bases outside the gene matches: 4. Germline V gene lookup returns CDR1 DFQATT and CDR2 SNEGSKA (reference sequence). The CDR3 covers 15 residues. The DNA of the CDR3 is TGCAGTGCTAGGAGACTAGCGGGAAACACAGATACGCAGTATTTT. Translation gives CSARRLAGNTDTQYF.